These 9 T cell receptor beta chains originate from one sample sequenced in a study of blood T cell repertoires in COVID-19. TCRdb keeps only in-frame clones here, not all; method: immunoSEQ multiplex PCR. The profile shows about 140,000 clones, under 80% of them singletons. Sequencing was done on a sample of peripheral blood. All receptors derive from an elderly man with acute or convalescent COVID-19.

This chain links TRBV29-1 with TRBJ1-3; unclear D gene. The V gene lost 6 bases and the J gene lost 0 bases, with 6 bases spanning the gap. This CDR3 contains 12 residues. Looked up from germline, CDR1 is SQVTM and CDR2 is ANQGSEA. The CDR3 is CSVRDSGNTIYF. CDR3 bases: TGCAGCGTCCGGGACTCTGGAAACACCATATATTTT.

The chain employs TRBV6-2 or TRBV6-3 and TRBJ1-2, with 7 bases identical to TRBD1. The CDR3 is made up of 14 amino acids. Germline lookup yields CDR1 MNHEY and CDR2 SVGEGT. J was trimmed by 4 bases and V by 2 bases; bases with no gene match: 4. This chain's CDR3 is CASSYQGVGYGYTF. Here the CDR3 DNA reads TGTGCCAGCAGTTACCAGGGGGTTGGCTATGGCTACACCTTC.

A few counts support this clone. The V gene is TRBV4-2, the J gene TRBJ2-2; possible D gene TRBD2, 5 bases. V was cut by 3 bases and J by 3 bases, with 8 bases left in between. From germline, CDR1 is LGHNA and CDR2 YNFKEQ. CDR3 length: 14 amino acids. CDR3 bases: TGTGCCAGCAGCCAGGCAGCGGACACCGGGGAGCTGTTTTTT. Translation: CASSQAADTGELFF.

This chain joins TRBV11-2 and TRBJ2-7; D remains ambiguous. Trimming removed 0 bases from V and 0 bases from J, with 6 bases in between. Looked up from germline, CDR1 is SGHAT and CDR2 is FQNNGV. The CDR3 consists of 14 residues. The CDR3 sequence is CASSLERDSYEQYF. The CDR3 DNA reads TGTGCCAGCAGCTTAGAGAGAGACTCCTACGAGCAGTACTTC.

The chain uses TRBV12-3 or TRBV12-4 and TRBJ2-3; D possibly corresponds to TRBD1 (5 bases). CDR3 size: 13 residues. Trimming pared 4 bases from V and 3 bases from J, leaving 8 bases between. The CDR3 DNA sequence: TGTGCCAGCAGTTGGCAGGGTACAGATACGCAGTATTTT. Amino acid sequence: CASSWQGTDTQYF.

This chain joins TRBV6-5 and TRBJ2-7; D may be TRBD2 (6 bases). Trimming pared 2 bases from V and 2 bases from J, leaving 13 bases between. CDR1 is MNHEY and CDR2 is SVGAGI in the germline V gene. CDR3 size: 15 residues. CDR3 sequence reads: CASSYGRGRAYEQYF. The CDR3 nucleotides read TGTGCCAGCAGTTACGGGCGGGGCAGGGCCTACGAGCAGTACTTC.

In this sample, this clone turned up once. The chain joins TRBV28 to TRBJ2-7; D is unresolved. In germline, CDR1 is MDHEN, CDR2 SYDVKM. CDR3 length equals 11 residues. The V gene lost 1 base and the J gene lost 6 bases, with 4 bases spanning the gap. In DNA, the CDR3 is TGTGCCAGCAGTTTATCCCGCGAGCAGTACTTC. It translates to CASSLSREQYF. Variable domain in full (rest from reference TRBV28 and TRBJ2-7): DVKVTQSSRYLVKRTGEKVFLECVQDMDHENMFWYRQDPGLGLRLIYFSYDVKMKEKGDIPEGYSVSREKKERFSLILESASTNQTSMYLCASSLSREQYFGPGTRLTVT.

The V gene is TRBV6-5, the J gene TRBJ2-5; D not certain. The CDR3 extends over 13 amino acids. V was clipped by 7 bases and J by 2 bases, with 11 bases between them. Germline loops: CDR1 MNHEY, CDR2 SVGAGI. The CDR3 DNA follows: TGTGCCAGCAACCCGACACGTCAAGAGACCCAGTACTTC. Its protein product is CASNPTRQETQYF.

The chain joins TRBV14 to TRBJ2-5; 8 bases are a match to TRBD1. The CDR3 runs 14 residues. The V segment lost 5 bases and the J segment 1 base; nucleotides outside the gene matches: 3. CDR1 is SGHDN, CDR2 FVKESK, per germline. The CDR3 region is CASSTGGPQETQYF. The DNA for the CDR3 is TGTGCCAGCAGCACAGGGGGTCCCCAAGAGACCCAGTACTTC.